This passage covers 8 T cell receptor beta chains from one sample sequenced in a study of graft-versus-host responses after intestinal transplantation. Antigens for these TCRs are unknown. The repertoire was sequenced with immunoSEQ multiplex PCR; TCRdb's copy has only in-frame clones and lacks some. The repertoire consists of about 90,000 clones, with approximately 90% occurring once and the leading ten covering approximately 0.3%. The starting material was unstimulated CD4+ T cells sorted from spleen or lymph node cells, obtained before transplant. These TCRs come from a human donor who was the organ donor for an intestinal transplant.

The chain uses TRBV11-2 and TRBJ1-4; tentative D call: TRBD1 (5 bases). The length of the CDR3 is 15 residues. Germline CDR1 SGHAT, CDR2 FQNNGV. Trimming took 4 bases from V and 4 from J, leaving 13 bases between them. The CDR3 nucleotides read TGTGCCAGCAGCTCCTCATGGGGCCGTAATGAAAAACTGTTTTTT. This gives the protein CASSSSWGRNEKLFF.

The chain couples TRBV6-1 to TRBJ2-4; 8 bases align to TRBD2. J gave up 1 base and V 1 base, and 0 bases lay outside the gene matches. Per germline, CDR1 MNHNS and CDR2 SASEGT. This CDR3 spans 15 amino acids. CDR3 sequence (DNA): TGTGCCAGCAGTGAAGTAGCGGGGGCCAAAAACATTCAGTACTTC. Amino acid sequence: CASSEVAGAKNIQYF.

This chain uses TRBV2 with TRBJ1-2; D is unresolved. There are 12 residues in the CDR3. Per germline, CDR1 SNHLY and CDR2 FYNNEI. V gave up 7 bases and J gave up 7 bases, with 13 bases separating them. The CDR3 DNA reads as TGTGCCAGCACGGAGTCCCGAGGTGGCTACACCTTC. It codes for CASTESRGGYTF.

The genes are TRBV9 and TRBJ1-4; weak D call: TRBD1 (6 bases). The CDR3 covers 16 residues. Deletions cut 4 bases from V and 8 bases from J, with 21 bases between. Germline loops: CDR1 SGDLS, CDR2 YYNGEE. CDR3 sequence: CASSPLGGGAGEKLFF. The CDR3 DNA reads TGTGCCAGCAGCCCCCTGGGTGGGGGGGCCGGGGAAAAACTGTTTTTT.

The rearrangement links TRBV29-1 to TRBJ2-3, with 8 bases matching TRBD2. Losses at the gene ends were 4 bases for V and 6 bases for J; bases not matched to a gene: 6. The CDR3 totals 13 residues. Germline CDR1 and CDR2: SQVTM and ANQGSEA. The chain's CDR3 is CSVVSSGLDTQYF. The CDR3 nucleotides are TGCAGCGTTGTGTCTAGCGGGCTGGATACGCAGTATTTT.

This clone has only one observation. V usage is TRBV18 and J usage is TRBJ2-7; 12 positions match TRBD2. This CDR3 region has 14 residues. V shed 3 bases, J shed 5 bases, and the junction held 2 bases outside the gene matches. Looked up from germline, CDR1 is KGHSH and CDR2 is LQKENI. CDR3 DNA: TGTGCCAGCTCACCGACTAGCGGGAGTAACGAGCAGTACTTC. This sequence encodes CASSPTSGSNEQYF.

This chain joins TRBV7-2 and TRBJ2-3; TRBD2 aligns across 8 bases. This CDR3 has 17 amino acids. V was pared by 5 bases and J by 2 bases, with 12 bases of the junction left unmatched. The V gene's germline CDR1 is SGHTA and CDR2 FQGNSA. The CDR3 DNA reads TGTGCCAGCAGCGCCCCCTTAGCGGGATCCTCCACAGATACGCAGTATTTT. Translated, it gives CASSAPLAGSSTDTQYF.

The chain combines TRBV2 with TRBJ2-1; the match to TRBD2 covers 8 bases. CDR1 and CDR2 (germline): SNHLY, FYNNEI. With 8 bases clipped from V and 3 bases from J, the junction kept 3 bases outside the gene matches. The CDR3 has 13 amino acids. CDR3 sequence (DNA): TGTGCCAGCCTAAGCGGGAGCTACAATGAGCAGTTCTTC. Its protein product is CASLSGSYNEQFF.